The subject of this entry is one T cell receptor beta chain. The authors' processing: Quantification of nucleated cells was approximated via reference gene primer amplification. Only in-frame clones appear in the TCRdb table, and some are missing; sequencing was by immunoSEQ multiplex PCR. The V and J calls and clone size were taken over from that table, and D and trimming were inferred from the DNA. Among about 400,000 clones listed, just under 90% were seen once. Participants spanned ages about 18 to 90 years and resided in about two dozen US areas. Participant reports of clinical history set cohort assignment. All recovered Cohort 3 donors got two negative PCRs, got clearance, or saw symptom resolution. Germline-derived CDR1 and CDR2 are SGDLS and YYNGEE. This CDR3 has 15 residues. V lost 0 bases, J lost 7 bases, and 10 bases stayed unmatched. The sample belongs to a study of blood T cell repertoires in COVID-19.

The chain couples TRBV9 to TRBJ2-7; TRBD2 agrees at 7 bases. The sample was PBMCs or T cells enriched from blood (not recorded which). This TCR was sampled from a woman aged 30 to 39 who had recovered from COVID-19. CDR3 protein: CASSVAERDSGEQYF. Written as DNA, the CDR3 is TGTGCCAGCAGCGTAGCTGAGCGGGATTCGGGTGAGCAGTACTTC.